Presented here are 24 T cell receptor beta chains from one specimen sequenced in a study of blood T cell repertoires in COVID-19. The assay was immunoSEQ multiplex PCR, and TCRdb's table has in-frame clones only and misses some. Of tens of thousands of clones listed, about 81% were seen once; the top ten hold around an eighth. What was sequenced was peripheral blood. The receptors were sampled from a human donor with acute or convalescent COVID-19. The donor label of this sample is uncertain.

The chain links TRBV7-8 to TRBJ1-2, with D tentatively TRBD1 (6 bases). This CDR3 is built from 15 residues. Trimming took 3 bases from V and 2 from J, leaving 13 bases between them. Germline V CDR1 and CDR2: SGHVS, FQNEAQ. The CDR3 is CASSFRDTLNYGYTF. The CDR3 DNA reads TGTGCCAGCAGCTTCCGGGACACTCTGAACTATGGCTACACCTTC.

The chain joins TRBV18 to TRBJ2-3, with 7 bases fitting TRBD1. Germline loops: CDR1 KGHSH, CDR2 LQKENI. With 0 bases clipped from V and 3 bases from J, the junction kept 6 bases outside the gene matches. The CDR3 is made up of 16 amino acids. CDR3 bases: TGTGCCAGCTCACCACCAGGCAGGGGGAGAACAGATACGCAGTATTTT. Translating gives CASSPPGRGRTDTQYF. Combining the CDR3 with reference TRBV18 and TRBJ2-3 gives the whole variable domain NAGVMQNPRHLVRRRGQEARLRCSPMKGHSHVYWYRQLPEEGLKFMVYLQKENIIDESGMPKERFSAEFPKEGPSILRIQQVVRGDSAAYFCASSPPGRGRTDTQYFGPGTRLTVL.

The rearrangement joins TRBV4-3 to TRBJ2-7; perhaps TRBD2 as D (5 bases). V was trimmed by 0 bases and J by 6 bases, leaving 18 bases between them. The germline V gene encodes CDR1 LGHNA and CDR2 YSLEER. This CDR3 has 16 residues. Here the CDR3 DNA reads TGCGCCAGCAGCCAAGATTTGACTAACAAAGCTGGCGAGCAGTACTTC. Residues: CASSQDLTNKAGEQYF.

The chain links TRBV28 to TRBJ1-4; D is uncertain. The CDR3 totals 15 residues. The V gene's germline CDR1 is MDHEN and CDR2 SYDVKM. The germline V and J ends were trimmed by 4 bases and 4 bases, with 13 bases remaining between them. The DNA of the CDR3 is TGTGCCAGCAGTTCTGCCGGGTCTCGTAATGAAAAACTGTTTTTT. This encodes CASSSAGSRNEKLFF.

This chain connects TRBV7-9 to TRBJ2-5; the match to TRBD1 covers 8 bases. This CDR3 has 14 residues. After removal of 5 bases from V and 4 bases from J, the junction contained 6 bases not matched to a gene. The germline V gene has CDR1 SEHNR and CDR2 FQNEAQ (reference sequence). CDR3 sequence (DNA): TGTGCCAGCAGCGAACAGGGGGTCGGAGAGACCCAGTACTTC. This translates into CASSEQGVGETQYF.

CDR3 in amino acids: CASSLLAGAEETQYF. The CDR3 region has the DNA TGTGCCAGCAGCTTACTAGCGGGAGCAGAAGAGACCCAGTACTTC. The chain links TRBV7-6 to TRBJ2-5; TRBD2 matches 10 bases. CDR1 and CDR2 (germline): SGHVS, FNYEAQ. The CDR3 loop spans 15 amino acids. Losses at the gene ends were 2 bases for V and 3 bases for J; bases not matched to a gene: 3.

A single count supports this clone. The chain recombines TRBV27 with TRBJ1-1; TRBD1 aligns across 7 bases. This CDR3 contains 13 residues. Germline V gene lookup returns CDR1 MNHEY and CDR2 SMNVEV (reference sequence). Trimming took 6 bases from V and 2 from J; bases not matched to a gene: 3. The CDR3 loop reads CASRRGGNTEAFF. CDR3 DNA sequence: TGTGCCAGCAGAAGAGGGGGCAACACTGAAGCTTTCTTT.

To note about this clone: Sequence at one end of the junction differs from germline and may be a read error. V is TRBV7-7 and J is TRBJ2-5; 10 positions match TRBD1. This CDR3 spans 15 amino acids. Per germline, CDR1 SSHAT and CDR2 FNYEAQ (reference sequence). This CDR3 reads CASSPAGTGAETQYF. The DNA of the CDR3 is TGTGCTAGCAGCCCGGCCGGGACAGGGGCGGAGACCCAGTACTTC.

This clone was seen more than once but under ten times. The chain employs TRBV27 and TRBJ1-2, with no clear D. Trimming removed 2 bases from V and 13 bases from J, with 17 bases in between. Germline-derived CDR1 and CDR2 are MNHEY and SMNVEV (reference sequence). This CDR3 region has 13 residues. The chain's CDR3 is CASSLIGGVGSTF. DNA of the CDR3: TGTGCCAGCAGTTTAATCGGCGGGGTTGGGAGCACCTTC.

V and J are TRBV19 and TRBJ2-5; no definite D call. Germline CDR1 and CDR2: LNHDA and SQIVND (reference sequence). There are 17 residues in the CDR3. V lost 6 bases, J lost 0 bases, and 20 bases lay in between. The CDR3, as DNA: TGTGCCAGTAGAAAGTCGGTGGCGGCAAAGTACCAAGAGACCCAGTACTTC. Encoded protein: CASRKSVAAKYQETQYF.

The DNA for the CDR3 is TGTGCCAGCAGTGAATTGTACAGCCAAGAGACCCAGTACTTC. Translation gives CASSELYSQETQYF. The chain joins TRBV2 to TRBJ2-5; no clear D. Trimming took 2 bases from V and 1 from J, leaving 8 bases between them. This CDR3 region has 14 residues. Germline V gives CDR1 SNHLY, CDR2 FYNNEI.

V usage is TRBV28 and J usage is TRBJ1-4; a possible D gene is TRBD1 (6 bases). V was trimmed by 8 bases and J by 3 bases, leaving 13 bases between them. The CDR3 is 14 amino acids. Per germline, CDR1 MDHEN and CDR2 SYDVKM. The CDR3 DNA sequence: TGTGCCAGCGCCAAACAGGGTGCTAATGAAAAACTGTTTTTT. Translated: CASAKQGANEKLFF.

This rearrangement joins TRBV5-1 to TRBJ1-2; possible D gene TRBD1, 5 bases. In germline, CDR1 is SGHRS, CDR2 YFSETQ. The CDR3 sequence is 11 residues long. V lost 4 bases, J lost 7 bases, and 8 bases lay in between. The chain's CDR3 is CASSNGGGYTF. DNA for the CDR3: TGCGCCAGCAGCAACGGGGGTGGCTACACCTTC. Together with reference TRBV5-1 and TRBJ1-2, the CDR3 gives the full variable domain: KAGVTQTPRYLIKTRGQQVTLSCSPISGHRSVSWYQQTPGQGLQFLFEYFSETQRNKGNFPGRFSGRQFSNSRSEMNVSTLELGDSALYLCASSNGGGYTFGSGTRLTVV.

The chain uses TRBV24-1 and TRBJ2-1; TRBD2 agrees at 8 bases. The CDR3 runs 16 residues. Trimming took 0 bases from V and 2 from J; bases not matched to a gene: 2. Germline assignment: CDR1 KGHDR and CDR2 SFDVKD. The CDR3 is CATSDLRGGAYNEQFF. CDR3 bases: TGTGCCACCAGTGATTTGCGGGGGGGTGCCTACAATGAGCAGTTCTTC.

The chain combines TRBV9 with TRBJ2-1, with 9 positions matching TRBD2. The germline gives CDR1 SGDLS, CDR2 YYNGEE. The V and J ends lost 4 bases and 4 bases, in that order; junction bases with no gene match: 9. The CDR3 is 16 residues long. The CDR3 region is CASSPNSGGSYNEQFF. For the CDR3, the DNA is TGTGCCAGCAGCCCCAATAGCGGGGGTTCTTACAATGAGCAGTTCTTC.

V and J are TRBV11-3 and TRBJ2-5; the D is unclear. The germline CDR1 and CDR2 sequences are SGHNT and YENEEA. CDR3 length: 14 residues. The V end lost 5 bases, the J end lost 0 bases, and 10 bases lay between the germline ends. CDR3 DNA: TGTGCCAGCAGCCGACTCGGGTACCAAGAGACCCAGTACTTC. Translated: CASSRLGYQETQYF.

This chain connects TRBV27 to TRBJ1-6, with D possibly TRBD1 on 6 matching bases. Trimming stripped 5 bases from V and 6 bases from J, with 11 bases between. The CDR3 spans 14 residues. The V gene's germline CDR1 is MNHEY and CDR2 SMNVEV (reference sequence). This CDR3 is CASSTGYGNSPLHF. CDR3 in DNA: TGTGCCAGCAGTACAGGGTATGGTAATTCACCCCTCCACTTT.

This sequence joins TRBV7-2 and TRBJ2-1, with D possibly being TRBD2 (5 bases). This CDR3 contains 13 residues. V shed 5 bases and J shed 10 bases, with 15 bases lying between them. CDR1 and CDR2 (germline): SGHTA, FQGNSA. The CDR3 DNA reads as TGTGCCAGCAGCCGCCCGTGGGAGTCCGAGCAGTTCTTC. This translates into CASSRPWESEQFF. Looking up the rest from reference TRBV7-2 and TRBJ2-1 gives the full variable domain: GAGVSQSPSNKVTEKGKDVELRCDPISGHTALYWYRQSLGQGLEFLIYFQGNSAPDKSGLPSDRFSAERTGGSVSTLTIQRTQQEDSAVYLCASSRPWESEQFFGPGTRLTVL.

The V gene is TRBV24-1, the J gene TRBJ2-5, with 13 positions matching TRBD2. The CDR3 length is 16 residues. Looked up from germline, CDR1 is KGHDR and CDR2 is SFDVKD. V lost 3 bases, J lost 2 bases, and 2 bases stayed unmatched. The CDR3 spells CATSDMGLAGQETQYF. CDR3 nucleotide sequence: TGTGCCACCAGTGATATGGGACTAGCGGGGCAAGAGACCCAGTACTTC.

This chain links TRBV19 with TRBJ1-1; 9 bases are shared with TRBD1. The trim removed 7 bases at V and 2 bases at J, leaving 5 bases unmatched. Germline CDR1 is LNHDA and CDR2 is SQIVND (reference sequence). The CDR3 has 14 residues. CDR3 residues: CASTRTGDNTEAFF. CDR3 bases: TGTGCCAGTACCCGGACAGGGGATAACACTGAAGCTTTCTTT.

The gene calls are TRBV11-3 and TRBJ2-7, with 8 bases matching TRBD1. V gave up 3 bases and J gave up 2 bases; unmatched junction bases: 3. The CDR3 is made up of 14 amino acids. Per the germline V gene, CDR1 is SGHNT and CDR2 is YENEEA. The CDR3 loop reads CASSLWTGTYEQYF. CDR3 DNA: TGTGCCAGCAGCTTGTGGACAGGGACCTACGAGCAGTACTTC.

The chain carries TRBV5-1 and TRBJ1-2, with no clear D. CDR1 and CDR2 from the germline V gene are SGHRS and YFSETQ. CDR3 size: 14 residues. The V end was cut by 1 base, the J end by 3 bases, with 10 bases between. The DNA for the CDR3 is TGCGCCAGCAGCTTGATGGGTGCGGACTATGGCTACACCTTC. It is translated as CASSLMGADYGYTF.

The rearrangement joins TRBV19 to TRBJ2-1, with 10 bases that match TRBD2. Germline assignment: CDR1 LNHDA and CDR2 SQIVND (reference sequence). The ends lost 7 bases at V and 5 bases at J; junction bases unmatched: 8. CDR3 size: 15 residues. CDR3: CASTNGLAGDNEQFF. The CDR3 DNA follows: TGTGCCAGTACCAATGGGCTAGCGGGAGACAATGAGCAGTTCTTC.

The chain couples TRBV19 to TRBJ1-1; perhaps TRBD1 as D (5 bases). In germline, CDR1 is LNHDA, CDR2 SQIVND (reference sequence). The germline V and J ends were trimmed by 1 base and 4 bases, with 13 bases remaining between them. The CDR3 contains 15 residues. Here the CDR3 DNA reads TGTGCCAGTAGTATAGCGGGACCCGGGGGCACTGAAGCTTTCTTT. Protein product: CASSIAGPGGTEAFF.